The T cell receptor beta chain described here comes from a study of spatial heterogeneity in lung cancer. Whole-study context: An average of more than ten raw reads was observed per unique TCR and UMI combination.

V was pared by 5 bases and J by 2 bases, with 9 bases between. CDR1 and CDR2 (germline): SGHTA, FQGNSA. The CDR3 loop spans 13 amino acids. The time point here: sample taken at primary tumor resection. The 72 donors had untreated early-stage non-small cell lung cancer. Whole RNA was taken from tumor, nontumor lung or frozen PBMC; it was then sequenced unsorted. Every individual TCR cDNA molecule carried its own unique molecular identifier, which allowed correction of PCR and sequencing errors. TCRdb itself ran the 5' RACE reads through MiXCR, one entry per CDR3 protein. The repertoire includes more than 60,000 distinct CDR3 sequences, roughly 6.4% of them detected once, and about 14% sits in the top ten. There are a few counts of this clonotype.

The TCR originated in a female donor with early-stage non-small cell lung cancer. The sequences come from PBMCs, collected at surgery. The chain carries TRBV7-2 and TRBJ2-5; D is uncertain. In DNA form, the CDR3 reads TGTGCCAGCAGCCTGAACATGCAAGAGACCCAGTACTTC. Protein sequence: CASSLNMQETQYF.